Detailed here is one T cell receptor (beta chain). Its target is not known. The data were obtained in a study of cytotoxic CD8 clonotypes in ibrutinib-treated CLL. Study overall: Among the patients, around ten presented as relapsed/refractory and 15 as treatment-naive; 17 to 18 showed unmutated IGHV. Study results and limitations: In comparison with age-matched healthy donors, baseline clonality was higher and tracked circulating CD8+ T-cell counts. Before falling back toward baseline at progression, clonality had risen at the time of ibrutinib response.

The table came from immunoSEQ multiplex PCR; TCRdb's copy has only in-frame clones and leaves some out. The data show about 180,000 clones, 84% seen once. Trimming took 0 bases from V and 4 from J, leaving 9 bases between them. This CDR3 has 14 residues. Germline assignment: CDR1 SGHDN and CDR2 FVKESK. PBMCs were cryopreserved, and 2 to 2.5 micrograms of genomic DNA from them went into TCR beta libraries. This chain joins TRBV14 and TRBJ2-5; D unclear. The clonotype was recovered from a human donor with chronic lymphocytic leukemia. Sample: PBMCs, taken after 24 months of ibrutinib treatment. The CDR3 DNA is TGTGCCAGCAGCCAAGAATACACTACAGAGACCCAGTACTTC. It codes for CASSQEYTTETQYF. The entire variable domain, with the rest obtained from reference TRBV14 and TRBJ2-5, is as follows: EAGVTQFPSHSVIEKGQTVTLRCDPISGHDNLYWYRRVMGKEIKFLLHFVKESKQDESGMPNNRFLAERTGGTYSTLKVQPAELEDSGVYFCASSQEYTTETQYFGPGTRLLVL.